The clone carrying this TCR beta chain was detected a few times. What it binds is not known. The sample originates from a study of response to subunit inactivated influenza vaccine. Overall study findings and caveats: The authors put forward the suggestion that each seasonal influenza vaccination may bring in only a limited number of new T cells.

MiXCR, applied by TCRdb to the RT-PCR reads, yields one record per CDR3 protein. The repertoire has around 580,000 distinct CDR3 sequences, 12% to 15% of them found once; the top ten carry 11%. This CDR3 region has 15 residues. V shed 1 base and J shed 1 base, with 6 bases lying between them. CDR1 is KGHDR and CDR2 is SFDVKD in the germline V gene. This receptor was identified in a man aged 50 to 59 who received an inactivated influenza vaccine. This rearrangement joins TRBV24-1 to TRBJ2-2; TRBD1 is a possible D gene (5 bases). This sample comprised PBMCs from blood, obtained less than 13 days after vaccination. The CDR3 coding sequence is TGTGCCACCAGTGATTTAGACAGGAACACCGGGGAGCTGTTTTTT. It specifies CATSDLDRNTGELFF.